This T cell receptor beta chain was sequenced in a study of blood T cell repertoires in COVID-19. CDR1 KGHDR and CDR2 SFDVKD come from the germline V gene. CDR3 size: 17 residues. Trimming pared 3 bases from V and 0 bases from J, leaving 14 bases between. This clone was recorded once. The protocol was immunoSEQ multiplex PCR, while the TCRdb copy is restricted to in-frame clones and leaves out a portion. The sample lists under 65,000 clones, roughly 84% occurring once. The sequenced sample was peripheral blood. This chain uses TRBV24-1 with TRBJ2-1, with D possibly being TRBD2 (6 bases). The source of this sequence is an older man in a cohort sampled during active COVID-19. The CDR3 sequence is CATSDPHRGSSYNEQFF. The CDR3 bases are TGTGCCACCAGTGATCCCCATCGGGGGAGCTCCTACAATGAGCAGTTCTTC.